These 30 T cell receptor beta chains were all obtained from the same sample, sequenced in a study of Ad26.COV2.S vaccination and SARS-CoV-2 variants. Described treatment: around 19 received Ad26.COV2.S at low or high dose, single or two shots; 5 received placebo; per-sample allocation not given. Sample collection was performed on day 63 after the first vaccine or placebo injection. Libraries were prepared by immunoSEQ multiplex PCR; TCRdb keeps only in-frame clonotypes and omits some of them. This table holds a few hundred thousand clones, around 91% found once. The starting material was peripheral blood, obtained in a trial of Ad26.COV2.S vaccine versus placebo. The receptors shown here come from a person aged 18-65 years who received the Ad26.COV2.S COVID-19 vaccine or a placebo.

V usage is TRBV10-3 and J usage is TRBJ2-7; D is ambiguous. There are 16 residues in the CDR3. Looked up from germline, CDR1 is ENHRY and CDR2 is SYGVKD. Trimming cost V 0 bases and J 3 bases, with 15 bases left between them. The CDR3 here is CAISESIRRLIYEQYF. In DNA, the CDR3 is TGTGCCATCAGTGAGTCGATAAGAAGACTCATCTACGAGCAGTACTTC.

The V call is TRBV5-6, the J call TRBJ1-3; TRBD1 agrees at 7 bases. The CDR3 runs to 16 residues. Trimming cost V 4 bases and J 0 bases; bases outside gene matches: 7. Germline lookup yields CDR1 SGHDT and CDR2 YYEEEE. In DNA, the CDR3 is TGTGCCAGCAGCCCCCTAGGGGGCGGCTCTGGAAACACCATATATTTT. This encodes CASSPLGGGSGNTIYF.

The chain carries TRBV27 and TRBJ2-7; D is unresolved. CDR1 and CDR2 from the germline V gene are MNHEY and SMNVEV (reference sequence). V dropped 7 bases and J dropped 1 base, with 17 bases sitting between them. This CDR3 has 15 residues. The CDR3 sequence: CASKRAVGTSYEQYF. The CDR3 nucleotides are TGTGCCAGCAAGCGTGCCGTCGGTACTTCCTACGAGCAGTACTTC.

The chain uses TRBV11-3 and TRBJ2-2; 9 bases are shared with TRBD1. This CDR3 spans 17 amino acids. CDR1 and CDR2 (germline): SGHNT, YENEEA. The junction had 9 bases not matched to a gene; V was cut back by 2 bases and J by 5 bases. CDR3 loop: CASSLPQGAIRTGELFF. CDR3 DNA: TGTGCCAGCAGCTTACCACAGGGGGCAATTCGGACCGGGGAGCTGTTTTTT.

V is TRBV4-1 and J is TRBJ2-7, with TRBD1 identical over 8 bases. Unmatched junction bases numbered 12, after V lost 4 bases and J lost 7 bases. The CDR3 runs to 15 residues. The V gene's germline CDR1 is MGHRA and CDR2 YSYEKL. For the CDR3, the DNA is TGCGCCAGCAGCCCGTCGGACAGGGCCACGGGGGAGCAGTACTTC. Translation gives CASSPSDRATGEQYF.

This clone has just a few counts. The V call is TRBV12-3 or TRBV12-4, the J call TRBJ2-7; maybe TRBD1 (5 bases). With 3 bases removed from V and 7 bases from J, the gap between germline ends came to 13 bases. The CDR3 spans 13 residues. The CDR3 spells CASSLQQAGEQYF. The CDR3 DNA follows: TGTGCCAGCAGTTTGCAACAGGCCGGGGAGCAGTACTTC.

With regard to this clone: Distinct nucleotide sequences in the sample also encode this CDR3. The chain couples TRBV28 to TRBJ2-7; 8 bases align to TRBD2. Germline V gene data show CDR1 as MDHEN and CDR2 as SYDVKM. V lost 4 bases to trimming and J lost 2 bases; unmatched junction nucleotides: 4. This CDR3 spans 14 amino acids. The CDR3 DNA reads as TGTGCCAGCAGTTCCCCGGGACTAGCCTACGAGCAGTACTTC. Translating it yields CASSSPGLAYEQYF.

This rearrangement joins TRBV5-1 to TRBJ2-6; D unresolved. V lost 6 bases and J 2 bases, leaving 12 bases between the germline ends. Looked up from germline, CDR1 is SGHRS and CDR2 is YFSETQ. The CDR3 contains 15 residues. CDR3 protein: CASTIRVPGANVLTF. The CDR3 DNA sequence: TGCGCCAGCACCATAAGGGTCCCTGGGGCCAACGTCCTGACTTTC. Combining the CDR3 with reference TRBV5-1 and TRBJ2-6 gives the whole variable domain KAGVTQTPRYLIKTRGQQVTLSCSPISGHRSVSWYQQTPGQGLQFLFEYFSETQRNKGNFPGRFSGRQFSNSRSEMNVSTLELGDSALYLCASTIRVPGANVLTFGAGSRLTVL.

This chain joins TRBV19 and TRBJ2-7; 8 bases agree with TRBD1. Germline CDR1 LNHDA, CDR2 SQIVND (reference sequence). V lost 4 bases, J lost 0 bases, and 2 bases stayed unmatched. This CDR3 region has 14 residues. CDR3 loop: CASSKGQGSYEQYF. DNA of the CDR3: TGTGCCAGTAGTAAAGGACAGGGCTCCTACGAGCAGTACTTC.

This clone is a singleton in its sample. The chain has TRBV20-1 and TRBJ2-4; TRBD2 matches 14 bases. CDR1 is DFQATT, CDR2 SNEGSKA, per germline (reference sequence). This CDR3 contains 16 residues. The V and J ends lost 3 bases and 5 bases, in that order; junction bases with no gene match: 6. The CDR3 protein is CSASGGLAGDENIQYF. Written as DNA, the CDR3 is TGCAGTGCTAGTGGGGGACTAGCGGGAGATGAAAACATTCAGTACTTC.

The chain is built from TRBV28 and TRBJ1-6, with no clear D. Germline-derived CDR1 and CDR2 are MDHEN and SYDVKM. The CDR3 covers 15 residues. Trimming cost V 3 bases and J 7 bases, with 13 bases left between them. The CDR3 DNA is TGTGCCAGCAGTTTTAAGGCATACGGGAATTCACCCCTCCACTTT. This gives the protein CASSFKAYGNSPLHF.

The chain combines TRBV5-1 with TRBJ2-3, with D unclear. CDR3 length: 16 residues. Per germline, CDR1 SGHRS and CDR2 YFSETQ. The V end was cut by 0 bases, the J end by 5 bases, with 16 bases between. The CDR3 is CASSLAASSAVDTQYF. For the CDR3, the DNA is TGCGCCAGCAGCTTGGCCGCGTCCTCTGCAGTAGATACGCAGTATTTT.

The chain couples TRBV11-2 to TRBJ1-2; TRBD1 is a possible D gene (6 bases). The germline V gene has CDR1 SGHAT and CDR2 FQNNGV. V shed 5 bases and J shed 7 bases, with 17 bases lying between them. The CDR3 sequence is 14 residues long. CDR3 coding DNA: TGTGCCAGCAGCCCGGACAGCGTCTTCGGTGGCTACACCTTC. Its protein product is CASSPDSVFGGYTF.

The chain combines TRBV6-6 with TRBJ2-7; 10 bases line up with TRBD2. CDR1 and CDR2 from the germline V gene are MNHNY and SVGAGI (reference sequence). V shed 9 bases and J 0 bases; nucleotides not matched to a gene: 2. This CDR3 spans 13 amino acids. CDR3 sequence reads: CASSGRSSYEQYF. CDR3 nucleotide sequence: TGTGCCAGTAGCGGGAGGAGCTCCTACGAGCAGTACTTC.

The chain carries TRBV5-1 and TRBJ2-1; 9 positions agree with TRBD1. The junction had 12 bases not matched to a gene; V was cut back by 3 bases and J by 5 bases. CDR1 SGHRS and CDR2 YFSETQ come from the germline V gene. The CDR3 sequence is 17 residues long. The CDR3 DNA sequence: TGCGCCAGCAGCTCCATTACTGGGACAGGGAACAACAATGAGCAGTTCTTC. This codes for CASSSITGTGNNNEQFF.

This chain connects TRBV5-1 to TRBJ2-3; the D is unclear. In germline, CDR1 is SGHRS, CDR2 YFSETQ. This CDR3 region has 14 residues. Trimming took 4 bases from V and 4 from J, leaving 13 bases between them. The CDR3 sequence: CASSLLKGADTQYF. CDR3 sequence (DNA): TGCGCCAGCAGCCTCCTAAAGGGCGCAGATACGCAGTATTTT.

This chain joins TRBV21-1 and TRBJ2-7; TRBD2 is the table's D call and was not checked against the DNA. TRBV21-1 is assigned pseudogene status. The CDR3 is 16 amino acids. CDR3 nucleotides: TGTGCCAGCAGCAAAGTGGAGCGGGACGATTCCTACGAGCAGTACTTC. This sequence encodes CASSKVERDDSYEQYF.

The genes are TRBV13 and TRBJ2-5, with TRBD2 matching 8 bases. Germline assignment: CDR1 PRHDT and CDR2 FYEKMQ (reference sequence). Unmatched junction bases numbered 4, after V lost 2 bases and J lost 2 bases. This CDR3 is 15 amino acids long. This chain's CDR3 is CASSLRLALQETQYF. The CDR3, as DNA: TGTGCCAGCAGCTTACGACTAGCGTTACAAGAGACCCAGTACTTC.

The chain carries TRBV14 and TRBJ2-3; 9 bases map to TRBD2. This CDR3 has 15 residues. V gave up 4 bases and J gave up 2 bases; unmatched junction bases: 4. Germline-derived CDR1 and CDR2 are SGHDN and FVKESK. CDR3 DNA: TGTGCCAGCAGCCTAGGACTAGCGCCCACAGATACGCAGTATTTT. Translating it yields CASSLGLAPTDTQYF.

Written as DNA, the CDR3 is TGTGCCATCAGTGGACAAACGAGCTCCTACGAGCAGTACTTC. This gives the protein CAISGQTSSYEQYF. V is TRBV10-3 and J is TRBJ2-7, with no clear D. Germline lookup yields CDR1 ENHRY and CDR2 SYGVKD. This CDR3 has 14 residues. V was clipped by 4 bases and J by 0 bases, with 10 bases between them.

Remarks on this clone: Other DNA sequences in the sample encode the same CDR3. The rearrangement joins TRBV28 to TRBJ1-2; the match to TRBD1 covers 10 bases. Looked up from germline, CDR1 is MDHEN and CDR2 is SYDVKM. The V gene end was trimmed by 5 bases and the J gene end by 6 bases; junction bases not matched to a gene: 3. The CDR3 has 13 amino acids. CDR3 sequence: CASSPGTGDGYTF. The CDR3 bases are TGTGCCAGCAGTCCCGGGACAGGGGATGGCTACACCTTC.

CDR3 region: CASSLKGLGLNTEAFF. The DNA for the CDR3 is TGTGCCAGCAGTTTAAAAGGGTTAGGCTTGAACACTGAAGCTTTCTTT. The V call is TRBV28, the J call TRBJ1-1; D unresolved. Germline V lookup: CDR1 MDHEN, CDR2 SYDVKM. The V and J ends lost 2 bases and 0 bases respectively, with 13 bases between them. This CDR3 region has 16 residues.

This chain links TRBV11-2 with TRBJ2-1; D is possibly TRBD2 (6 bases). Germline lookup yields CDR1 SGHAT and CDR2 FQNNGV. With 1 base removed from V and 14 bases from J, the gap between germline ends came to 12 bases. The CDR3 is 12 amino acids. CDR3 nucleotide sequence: TGTGCCAGCAGCTTAGCACGGGGGTTGGAGTTCTTC. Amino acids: CASSLARGLEFF. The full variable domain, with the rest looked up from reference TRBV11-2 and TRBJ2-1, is EAGVAQSPRYKIIEKRQSVAFWCNPISGHATLYWYQQILGQGPKLLIQFQNNGVVDDSQLPKDRFSAERLKGVDSTLKIQPAKLEDSAVYLCASSLARGLEFFGPGTRLTVL.

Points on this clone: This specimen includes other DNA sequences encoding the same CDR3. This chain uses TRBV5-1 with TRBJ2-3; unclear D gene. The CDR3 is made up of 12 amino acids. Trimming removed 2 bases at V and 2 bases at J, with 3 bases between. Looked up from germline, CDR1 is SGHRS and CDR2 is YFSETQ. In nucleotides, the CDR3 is TGCGCCAGCAGCTTATCCACAGATACGCAGTATTTT. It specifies CASSLSTDTQYF.

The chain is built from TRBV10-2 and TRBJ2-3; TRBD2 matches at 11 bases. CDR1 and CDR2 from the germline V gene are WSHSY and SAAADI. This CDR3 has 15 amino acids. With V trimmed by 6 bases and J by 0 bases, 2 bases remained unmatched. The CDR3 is CASRGLAVSTDTQYF. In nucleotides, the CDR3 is TGCGCCAGCAGGGGACTAGCGGTTAGCACAGATACGCAGTATTTT.

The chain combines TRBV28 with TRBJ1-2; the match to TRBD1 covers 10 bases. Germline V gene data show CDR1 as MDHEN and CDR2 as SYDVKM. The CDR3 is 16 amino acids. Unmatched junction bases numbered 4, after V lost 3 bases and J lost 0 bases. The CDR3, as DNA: TGTGCCAGCAGTTTCCGGGACAGGGGAGCTAACTATGGCTACACCTTC. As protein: CASSFRDRGANYGYTF.

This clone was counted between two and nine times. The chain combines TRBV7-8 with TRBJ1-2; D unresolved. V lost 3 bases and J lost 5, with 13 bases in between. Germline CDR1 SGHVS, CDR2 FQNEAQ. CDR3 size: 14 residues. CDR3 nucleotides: TGTGCCAGCAGCTTTAATTCCGATCGGTATGGCTACACCTTC. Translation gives CASSFNSDRYGYTF.

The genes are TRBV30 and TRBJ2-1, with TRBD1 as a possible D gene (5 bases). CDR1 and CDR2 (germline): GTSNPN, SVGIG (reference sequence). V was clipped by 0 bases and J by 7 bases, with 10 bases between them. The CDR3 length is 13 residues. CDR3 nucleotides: TGTGCCTGGAGTGTACAGGTAAAGAATGAGCAGTTCTTC. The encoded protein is CAWSVQVKNEQFF.

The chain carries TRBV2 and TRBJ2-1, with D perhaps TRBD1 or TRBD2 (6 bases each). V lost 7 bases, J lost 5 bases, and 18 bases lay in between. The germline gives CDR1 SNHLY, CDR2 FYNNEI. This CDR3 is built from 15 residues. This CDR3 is CASTLPGEVHNEQFF. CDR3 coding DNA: TGTGCCAGCACCCTACCAGGGGAGGTCCACAATGAGCAGTTCTTC.

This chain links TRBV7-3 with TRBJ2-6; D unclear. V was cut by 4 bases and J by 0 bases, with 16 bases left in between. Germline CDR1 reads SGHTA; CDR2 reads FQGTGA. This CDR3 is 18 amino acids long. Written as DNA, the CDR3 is TGTGCCAGCAGCTCTCACCCTCCGCGGTTCTCTGGGGCCAACGTCCTGACTTTC. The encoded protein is CASSSHPPRFSGANVLTF.